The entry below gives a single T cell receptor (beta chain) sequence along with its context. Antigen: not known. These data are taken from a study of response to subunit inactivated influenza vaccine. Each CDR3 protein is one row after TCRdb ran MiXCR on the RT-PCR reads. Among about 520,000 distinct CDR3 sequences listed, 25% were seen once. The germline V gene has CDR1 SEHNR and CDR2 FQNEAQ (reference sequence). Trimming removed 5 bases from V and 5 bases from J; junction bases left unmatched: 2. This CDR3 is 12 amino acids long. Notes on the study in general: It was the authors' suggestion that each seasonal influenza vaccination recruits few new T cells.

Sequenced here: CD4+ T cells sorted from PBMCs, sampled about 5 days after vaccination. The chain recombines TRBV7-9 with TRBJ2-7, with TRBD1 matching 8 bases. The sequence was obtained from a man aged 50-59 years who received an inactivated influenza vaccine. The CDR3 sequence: CASSPRGHEQYF. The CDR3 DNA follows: TGTGCCAGCAGCCCCAGGGGGCACGAGCAGTACTTC.